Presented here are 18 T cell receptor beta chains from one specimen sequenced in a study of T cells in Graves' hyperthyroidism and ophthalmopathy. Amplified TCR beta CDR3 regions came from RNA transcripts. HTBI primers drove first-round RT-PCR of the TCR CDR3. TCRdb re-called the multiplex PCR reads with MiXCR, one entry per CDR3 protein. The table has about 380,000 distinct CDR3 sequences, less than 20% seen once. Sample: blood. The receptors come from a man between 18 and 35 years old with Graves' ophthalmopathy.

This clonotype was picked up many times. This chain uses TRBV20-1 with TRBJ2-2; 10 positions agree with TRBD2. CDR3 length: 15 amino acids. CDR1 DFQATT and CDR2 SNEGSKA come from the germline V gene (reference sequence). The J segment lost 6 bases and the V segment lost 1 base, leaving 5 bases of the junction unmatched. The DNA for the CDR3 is TGCAGTGCTAGAGTAACTAGCGGGGACTCCGGGGAGCTGTTTTTT. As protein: CSARVTSGDSGELFF.

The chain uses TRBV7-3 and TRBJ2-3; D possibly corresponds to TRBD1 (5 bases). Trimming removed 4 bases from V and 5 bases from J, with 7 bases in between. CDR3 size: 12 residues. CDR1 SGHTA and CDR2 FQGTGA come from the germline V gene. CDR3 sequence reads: CASSYDRDTQYF. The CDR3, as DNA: TGTGCCAGCAGCTACGACAGAGATACGCAGTATTTT.

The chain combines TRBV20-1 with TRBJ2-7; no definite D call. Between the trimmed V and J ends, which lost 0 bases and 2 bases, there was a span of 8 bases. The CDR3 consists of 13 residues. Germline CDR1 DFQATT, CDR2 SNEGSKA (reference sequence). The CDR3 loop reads CSARDITTYEQYF. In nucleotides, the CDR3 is TGCAGTGCTAGAGACATAACTACCTACGAGCAGTACTTC.

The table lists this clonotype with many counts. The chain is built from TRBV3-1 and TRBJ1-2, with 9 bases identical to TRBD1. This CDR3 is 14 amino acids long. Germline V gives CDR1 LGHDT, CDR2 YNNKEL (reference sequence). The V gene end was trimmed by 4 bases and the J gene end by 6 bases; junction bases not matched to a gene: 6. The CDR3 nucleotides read TGTGCCAGCAGCCCCTTTACAGGGGGCGATGGCTACACCTTC. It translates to CASSPFTGGDGYTF.

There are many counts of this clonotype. In DNA form, the CDR3 reads TGTGCCAGCAGCTTAGACGTGGGGGCCCCTAGCGAGCAGTACTTC. It yields the protein CASSLDVGAPSEQYF. The V gene is TRBV7-6, the J gene TRBJ2-7, with D maybe TRBD1 (6 bases). V was cut by 1 base and J by 6 bases, with 16 bases left in between. Per the germline V gene, CDR1 is SGHVS and CDR2 is FNYEAQ. The CDR3 covers 15 residues.

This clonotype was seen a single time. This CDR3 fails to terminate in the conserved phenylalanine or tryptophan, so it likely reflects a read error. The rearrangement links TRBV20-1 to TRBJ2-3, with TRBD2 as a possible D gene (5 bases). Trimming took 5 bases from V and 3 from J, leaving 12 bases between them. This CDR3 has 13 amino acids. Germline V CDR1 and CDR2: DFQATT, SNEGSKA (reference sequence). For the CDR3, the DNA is TGCAGTGCTGACCCGGACTTAACAGATACGCAGTATTCT. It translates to CSADPDLTDTQYS.

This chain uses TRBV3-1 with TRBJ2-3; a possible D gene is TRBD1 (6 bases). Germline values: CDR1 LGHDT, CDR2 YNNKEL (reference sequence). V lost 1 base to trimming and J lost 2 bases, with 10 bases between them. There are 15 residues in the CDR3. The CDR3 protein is CASSQGGLFTDTQYF. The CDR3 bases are TGTGCCAGCAGCCAAGGGGGGCTTTTCACAGATACGCAGTATTTT.

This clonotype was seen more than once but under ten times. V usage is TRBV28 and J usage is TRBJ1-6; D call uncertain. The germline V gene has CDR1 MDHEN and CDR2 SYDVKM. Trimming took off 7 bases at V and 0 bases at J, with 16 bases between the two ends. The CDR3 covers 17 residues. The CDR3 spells CASTSTYGHSYNSPLHF. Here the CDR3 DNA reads TGTGCCAGCACCTCGACATATGGCCACTCCTATAATTCACCCCTCCACTTT. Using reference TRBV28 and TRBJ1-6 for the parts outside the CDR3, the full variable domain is DVKVTQSSRYLVKRTGEKVFLECVQDMDHENMFWYRQDPGLGLRLIYFSYDVKMKEKGDIPEGYSVSREKKERFSLILESASTNQTSMYLCASTSTYGHSYNSPLHFGNGTRLTVT.

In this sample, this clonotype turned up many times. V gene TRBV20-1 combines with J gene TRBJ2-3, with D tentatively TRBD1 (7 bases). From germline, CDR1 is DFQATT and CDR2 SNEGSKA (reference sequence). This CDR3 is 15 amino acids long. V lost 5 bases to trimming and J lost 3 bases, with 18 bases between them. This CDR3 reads CSAPAWTGGTDTQYF. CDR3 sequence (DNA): TGCAGTGCTCCAGCCTGGACAGGAGGGACAGATACGCAGTATTTT.

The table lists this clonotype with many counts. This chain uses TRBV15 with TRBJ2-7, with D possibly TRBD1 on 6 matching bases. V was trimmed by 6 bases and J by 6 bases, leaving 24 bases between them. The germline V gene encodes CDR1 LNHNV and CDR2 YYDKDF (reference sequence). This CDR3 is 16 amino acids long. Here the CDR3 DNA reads TGTGCCACCAGAGGCCTTCAGGGTGAAGGGGGACGCGAGCAGTACTTC. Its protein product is CATRGLQGEGGREQYF.

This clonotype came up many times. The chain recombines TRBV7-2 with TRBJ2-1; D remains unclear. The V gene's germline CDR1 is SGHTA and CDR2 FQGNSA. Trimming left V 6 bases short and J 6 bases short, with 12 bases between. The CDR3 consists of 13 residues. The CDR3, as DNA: TGTGCCAGCAGTCGAGATAGTAGCAATGAGCAGTTCTTC. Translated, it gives CASSRDSSNEQFF.

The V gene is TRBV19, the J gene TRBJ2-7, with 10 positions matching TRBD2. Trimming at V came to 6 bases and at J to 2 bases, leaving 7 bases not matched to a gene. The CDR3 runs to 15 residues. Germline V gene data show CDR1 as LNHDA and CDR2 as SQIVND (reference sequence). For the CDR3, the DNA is TGTGCCAGTAGATACAGGACTAGCGGAGCCTACGAGCAGTACTTC. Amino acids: CASRYRTSGAYEQYF.

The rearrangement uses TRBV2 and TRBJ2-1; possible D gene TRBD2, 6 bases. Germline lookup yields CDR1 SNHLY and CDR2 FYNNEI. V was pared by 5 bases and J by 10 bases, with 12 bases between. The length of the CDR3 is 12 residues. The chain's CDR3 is CASSSGEREQFF. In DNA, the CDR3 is TGTGCCAGCAGTTCGGGGGAGAGGGAGCAGTTCTTC.

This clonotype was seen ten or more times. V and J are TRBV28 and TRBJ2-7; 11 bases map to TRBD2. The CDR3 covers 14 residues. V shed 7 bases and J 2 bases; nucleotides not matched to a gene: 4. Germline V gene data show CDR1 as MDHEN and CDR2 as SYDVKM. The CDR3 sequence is CASKASGGPYEQYF. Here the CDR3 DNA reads TGTGCCAGCAAGGCTAGCGGGGGGCCCTACGAGCAGTACTTC.

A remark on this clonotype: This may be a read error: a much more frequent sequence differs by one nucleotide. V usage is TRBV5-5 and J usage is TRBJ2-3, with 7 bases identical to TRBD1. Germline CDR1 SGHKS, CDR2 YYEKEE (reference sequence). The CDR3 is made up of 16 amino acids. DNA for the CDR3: TGTGCCAGCAGCTTGTCTGGTACAGGGGCGACAGGTACGCAGTATTTT. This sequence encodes CASSLSGTGATGTQYF.

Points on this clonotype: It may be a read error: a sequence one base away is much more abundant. The CDR3 region is CASRIQEAGGVGYTF. The CDR3 nucleotides read TGTGCCAGCAGAATCCAAGAGGCCGGGGGTGTTGGCTACACCTTC. This sequence joins TRBV28 and TRBJ1-2, with a tentative D call TRBD1 (5 bases). Germline CDR1 MDHEN, CDR2 SYDVKM. Trimming cost V 6 bases and J 7 bases, with 21 bases left between them. This CDR3 is built from 15 residues.

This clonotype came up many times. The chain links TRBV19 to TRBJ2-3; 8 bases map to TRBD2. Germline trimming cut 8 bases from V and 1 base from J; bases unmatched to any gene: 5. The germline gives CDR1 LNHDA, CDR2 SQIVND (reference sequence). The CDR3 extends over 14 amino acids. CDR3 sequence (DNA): TGTGCCAGTTCTAGCGGGTTCGGCACAGATACGCAGTATTTT. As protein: CASSSGFGTDTQYF.

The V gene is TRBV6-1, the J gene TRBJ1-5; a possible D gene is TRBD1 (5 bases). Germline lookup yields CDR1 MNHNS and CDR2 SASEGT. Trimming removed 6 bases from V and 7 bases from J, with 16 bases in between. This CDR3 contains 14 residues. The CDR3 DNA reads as TGTGCCAGCAGACCTGGGGGGGGATGGCAGCCCCAGCATTTT. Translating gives CASRPGGGWQPQHF.